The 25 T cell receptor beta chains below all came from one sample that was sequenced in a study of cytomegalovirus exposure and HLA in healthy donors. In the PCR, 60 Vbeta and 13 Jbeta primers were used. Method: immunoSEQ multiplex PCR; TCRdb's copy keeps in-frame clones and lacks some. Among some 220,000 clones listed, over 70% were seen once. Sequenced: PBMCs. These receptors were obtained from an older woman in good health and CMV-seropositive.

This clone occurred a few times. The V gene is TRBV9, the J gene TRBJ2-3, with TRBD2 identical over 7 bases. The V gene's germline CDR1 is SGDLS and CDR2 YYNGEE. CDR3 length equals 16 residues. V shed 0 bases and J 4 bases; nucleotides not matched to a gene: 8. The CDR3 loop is CASSVEERGRSDTQYF. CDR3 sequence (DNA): TGTGCCAGCAGCGTAGAGGAGCGGGGCAGGTCAGATACGCAGTATTTT.

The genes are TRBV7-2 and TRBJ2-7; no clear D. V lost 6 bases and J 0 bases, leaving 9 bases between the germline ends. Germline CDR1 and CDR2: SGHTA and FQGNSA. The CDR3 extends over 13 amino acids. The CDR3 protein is CASSPTNSYEQYF. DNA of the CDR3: TGTGCCAGCAGTCCTACTAACTCCTACGAGCAGTACTTC.

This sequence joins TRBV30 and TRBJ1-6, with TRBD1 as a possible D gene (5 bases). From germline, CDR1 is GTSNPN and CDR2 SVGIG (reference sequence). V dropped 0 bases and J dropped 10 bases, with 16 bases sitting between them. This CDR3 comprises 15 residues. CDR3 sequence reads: CAWSVRGRSGSPLHF. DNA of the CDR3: TGTGCCTGGAGTGTACGGGGGAGGTCGGGATCACCCCTCCACTTT.

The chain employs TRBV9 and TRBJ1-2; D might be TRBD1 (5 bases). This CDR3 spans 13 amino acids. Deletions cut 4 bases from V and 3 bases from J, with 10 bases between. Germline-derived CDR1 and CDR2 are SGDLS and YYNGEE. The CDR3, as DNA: TGTGCCAGCAGCCCGGACACCTACTATGGCTACACCTTC. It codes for CASSPDTYYGYTF.

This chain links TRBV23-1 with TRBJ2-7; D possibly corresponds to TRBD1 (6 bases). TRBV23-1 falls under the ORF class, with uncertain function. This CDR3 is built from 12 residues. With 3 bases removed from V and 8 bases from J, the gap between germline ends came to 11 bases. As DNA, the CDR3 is TGCGCCAGCAGTCATCGGGACAACCAGCAGTACTTC. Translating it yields CASSHRDNQQYF.

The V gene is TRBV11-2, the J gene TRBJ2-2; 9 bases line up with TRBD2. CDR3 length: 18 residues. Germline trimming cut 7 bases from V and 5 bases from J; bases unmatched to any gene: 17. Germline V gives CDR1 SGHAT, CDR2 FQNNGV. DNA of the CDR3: TGTGCCAGCACCAAACTGGAGGGGCGGGAGGGCCGAACCGGGGAGCTGTTTTTT. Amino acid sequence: CASTKLEGREGRTGELFF. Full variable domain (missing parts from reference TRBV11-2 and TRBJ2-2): EAGVAQSPRYKIIEKRQSVAFWCNPISGHATLYWYQQILGQGPKLLIQFQNNGVVDDSQLPKDRFSAERLKGVDSTLKIQPAKLEDSAVYLCASTKLEGREGRTGELFFGEGSRLTVL.

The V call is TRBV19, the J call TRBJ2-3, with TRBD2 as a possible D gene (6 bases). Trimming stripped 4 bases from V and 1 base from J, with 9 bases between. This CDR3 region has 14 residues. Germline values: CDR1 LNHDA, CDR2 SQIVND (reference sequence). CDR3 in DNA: TGTGCCAGTAGTAGGGGGGTCGGCACAGATACGCAGTATTTT. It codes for CASSRGVGTDTQYF.

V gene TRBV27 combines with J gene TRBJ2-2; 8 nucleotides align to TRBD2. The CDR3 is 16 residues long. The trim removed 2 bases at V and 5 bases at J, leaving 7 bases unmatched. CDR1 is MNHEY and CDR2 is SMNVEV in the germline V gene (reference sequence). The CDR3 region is CASSLTGGTPTGELFF. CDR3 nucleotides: TGTGCCAGCAGTTTAACGGGGGGGACACCTACCGGGGAGCTGTTTTTT.

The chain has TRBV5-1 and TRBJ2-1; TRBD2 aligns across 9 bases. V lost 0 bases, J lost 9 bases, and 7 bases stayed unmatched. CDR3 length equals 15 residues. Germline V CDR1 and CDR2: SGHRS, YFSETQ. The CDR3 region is CASSLVGSGSTEQFF. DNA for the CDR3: TGCGCCAGCAGCTTGGTCGGTAGCGGGAGCACTGAGCAGTTCTTC.

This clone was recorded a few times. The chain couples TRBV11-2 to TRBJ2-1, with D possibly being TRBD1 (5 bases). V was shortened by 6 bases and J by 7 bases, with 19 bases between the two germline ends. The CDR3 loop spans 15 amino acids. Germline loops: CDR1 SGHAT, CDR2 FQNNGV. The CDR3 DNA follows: TGTGCCAGCAGGGCCGGACATCTCTTTAGTAATGAGCAGTTCTTC. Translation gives CASRAGHLFSNEQFF.

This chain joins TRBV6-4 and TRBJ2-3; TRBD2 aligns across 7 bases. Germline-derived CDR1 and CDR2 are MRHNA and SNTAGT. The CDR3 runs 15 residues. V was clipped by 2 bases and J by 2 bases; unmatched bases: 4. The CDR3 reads CASSDRSGATDTQYF. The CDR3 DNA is TGTGCCAGCAGTGACCGGAGCGGGGCCACAGATACGCAGTATTTT.

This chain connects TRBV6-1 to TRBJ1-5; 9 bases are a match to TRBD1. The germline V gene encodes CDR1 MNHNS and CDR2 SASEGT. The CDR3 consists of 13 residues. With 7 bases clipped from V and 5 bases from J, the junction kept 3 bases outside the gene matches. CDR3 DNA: TGTGCCAGCATGGACAGGGGATATCAGCCCCAGCATTTT. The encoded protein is CASMDRGYQPQHF.

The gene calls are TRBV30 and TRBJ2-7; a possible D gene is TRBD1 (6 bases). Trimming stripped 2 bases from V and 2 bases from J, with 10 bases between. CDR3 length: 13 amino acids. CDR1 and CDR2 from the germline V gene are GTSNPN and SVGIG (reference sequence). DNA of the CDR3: TGTGCCTGGAGTCAGGGGCGGACCTACGAGCAGTACTTC. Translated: CAWSQGRTYEQYF. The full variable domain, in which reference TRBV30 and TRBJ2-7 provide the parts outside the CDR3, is SQTIHQWPATLVQPVGSPLSLECTVEGTSNPNLYWYRQAAGRGLQLLFYSVGIGQISSEVPQNLSASRPQDRQFILSSKKLLLSDSGFYLCAWSQGRTYEQYFGPGTRLTVT.

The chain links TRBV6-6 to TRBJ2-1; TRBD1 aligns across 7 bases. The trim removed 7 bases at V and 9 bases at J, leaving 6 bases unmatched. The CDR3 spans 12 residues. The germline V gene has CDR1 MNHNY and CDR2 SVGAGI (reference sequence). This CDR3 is CASNRGVSEQFF. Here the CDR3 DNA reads TGTGCCAGCAACAGGGGTGTAAGTGAGCAGTTCTTC.

CDR3 coding DNA: TGCGCCAGCAGCCAGAGAACCCGGGACAGGGGGAATGTAAAGTTCTTC. Protein sequence: CASSQRTRDRGNVKFF. The V gene is TRBV4-1, the J gene TRBJ2-1, with TRBD1 matching 11 bases. The junction had 15 bases not matched to a gene; V was cut back by 3 bases and J by 14 bases. This CDR3 comprises 16 residues. Germline CDR1 MGHRA, CDR2 YSYEKL.

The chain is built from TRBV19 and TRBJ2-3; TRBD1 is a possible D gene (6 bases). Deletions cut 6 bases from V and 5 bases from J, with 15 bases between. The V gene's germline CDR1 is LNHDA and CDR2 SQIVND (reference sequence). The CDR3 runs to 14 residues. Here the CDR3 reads CASSPTGPQDTQYF. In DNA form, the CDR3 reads TGTGCCAGTAGCCCGACAGGTCCCCAAGATACGCAGTATTTT.

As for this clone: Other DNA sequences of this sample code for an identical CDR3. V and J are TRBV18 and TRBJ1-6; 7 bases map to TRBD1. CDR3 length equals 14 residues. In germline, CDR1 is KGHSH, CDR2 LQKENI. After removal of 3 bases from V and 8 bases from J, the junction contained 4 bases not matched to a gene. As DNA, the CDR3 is TGTGCCAGCTCACCTACAGGGGAGGATTCACCCCTCCACTTT. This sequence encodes CASSPTGEDSPLHF.

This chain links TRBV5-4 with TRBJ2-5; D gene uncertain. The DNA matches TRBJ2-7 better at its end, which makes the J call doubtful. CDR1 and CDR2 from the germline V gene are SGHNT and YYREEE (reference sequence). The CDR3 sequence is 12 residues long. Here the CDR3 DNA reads TGTGCCAGCAGCTCCACCTCCTACGAGCAGTACTTC. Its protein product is CASSSTSYEQYF.

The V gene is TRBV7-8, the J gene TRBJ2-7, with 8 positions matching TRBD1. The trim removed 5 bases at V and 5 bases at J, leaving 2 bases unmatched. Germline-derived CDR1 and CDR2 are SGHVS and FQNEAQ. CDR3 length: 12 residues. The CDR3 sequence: CASSPDRDEQYF. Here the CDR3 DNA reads TGTGCCAGCAGCCCGGACAGGGACGAGCAGTACTTC.

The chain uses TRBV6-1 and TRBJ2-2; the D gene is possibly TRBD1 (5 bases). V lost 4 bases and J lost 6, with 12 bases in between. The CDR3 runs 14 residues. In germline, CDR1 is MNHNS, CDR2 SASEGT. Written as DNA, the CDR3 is TGTGCCAGCAGTGCCGGACACTTCTCCGGGGAGCTGTTTTTT. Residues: CASSAGHFSGELFF.

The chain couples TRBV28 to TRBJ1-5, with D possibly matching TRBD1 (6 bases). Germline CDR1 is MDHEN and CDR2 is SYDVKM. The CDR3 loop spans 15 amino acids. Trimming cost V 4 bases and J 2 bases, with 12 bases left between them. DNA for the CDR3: TGTGCCAGCAGTTCGACAGGACTGGGCAATCAGCCCCAGCATTTT. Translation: CASSSTGLGNQPQHF.

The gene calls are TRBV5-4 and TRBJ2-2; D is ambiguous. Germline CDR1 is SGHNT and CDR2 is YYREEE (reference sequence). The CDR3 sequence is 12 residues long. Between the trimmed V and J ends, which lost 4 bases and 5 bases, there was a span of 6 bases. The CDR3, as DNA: TGTGCCAGCAGCCCTATAACCGGGGAGCTGTTTTTT. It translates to CASSPITGELFF.

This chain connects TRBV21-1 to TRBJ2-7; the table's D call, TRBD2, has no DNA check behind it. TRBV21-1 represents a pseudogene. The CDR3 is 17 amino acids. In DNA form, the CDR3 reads TGTGCCAGCAGCAAAATTCGGCGGTGCAGAAGCTCCTACGAGCAGTACTTC. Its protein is CASSKIRRCRSSYEQYF.

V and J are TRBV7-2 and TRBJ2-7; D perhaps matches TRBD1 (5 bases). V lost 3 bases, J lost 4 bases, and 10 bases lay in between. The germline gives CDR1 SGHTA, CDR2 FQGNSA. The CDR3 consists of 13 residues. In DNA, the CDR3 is TGTGCCAGCAGCTTGTACGACAGTTACGAGCAGTACTTC. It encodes CASSLYDSYEQYF.

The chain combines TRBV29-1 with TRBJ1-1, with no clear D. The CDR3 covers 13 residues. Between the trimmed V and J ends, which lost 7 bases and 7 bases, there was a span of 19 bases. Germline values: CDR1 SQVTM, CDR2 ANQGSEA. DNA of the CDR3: TGCAGCGGTTTAGCCCCGGAGATGAGTGAAGCTTTCTTT. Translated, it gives CSGLAPEMSEAFF.